This passage covers 10 T cell receptor beta chains from one sample sequenced in a study of OX40 agonist ivuxolimab in advanced cancers. Using immunoSEQ multiplex PCR, the repertoire was profiled, and TCRdb retains in-frame clones only, with some absent. Among over 90,000 clones listed, approximately 87% were seen once. Material: CD4+ or CD8+ T cells sorted from blood, obtained in a trial of the OX40 agonist ivuxolimab. Receptors were obtained from an adult with an advanced solid tumor such as melanoma, head and neck, liver or kidney cancer.

The genes are TRBV19 and TRBJ2-2; D is uncertain. Germline assignment: CDR1 LNHDA and CDR2 SQIVND (reference sequence). V was pared by 3 bases and J by 7 bases, with 6 bases between. The CDR3 sequence is 12 residues long. The CDR3 nucleotides are TGTGCCAGTAGTATTCGGAACGGGGAGCTGTTTTTT. Translating gives CASSIRNGELFF.

The chain recombines TRBV5-4 with TRBJ1-2; maybe TRBD1 (5 bases). There are 13 residues in the CDR3. Germline V gene lookup returns CDR1 SGHNT and CDR2 YYREEE (reference sequence). Trimming removed 5 bases from V and 3 bases from J, with 11 bases in between. This chain's CDR3 is CASRPATDYGYTF. The CDR3 DNA follows: TGTGCCAGCAGACCTGCGACAGACTATGGCTACACCTTC.

This clone was observed once. J is TRBJ1-1 and V is TRBV6-5; a possible D gene is TRBD1 (5 bases). With 2 bases removed from V and 4 bases from J, the gap between germline ends came to 14 bases. The CDR3 runs to 15 residues. Per germline, CDR1 MNHEY and CDR2 SVGAGI. CDR3 in amino acids: CASSYERYGTTEAFF. The CDR3 coding sequence is TGTGCCAGCAGTTACGAGAGATATGGGACCACTGAAGCTTTCTTT.

The chain employs TRBV30 and TRBJ1-2; D uncertain. Germline V gene data show CDR1 as GTSNPN and CDR2 as SVGIG (reference sequence). The CDR3 has 12 amino acids. V was trimmed by 5 bases and J by 1 base, leaving 8 bases between them. The CDR3 DNA is TGTGCCTGGGAGGCTGTTAACTATGGCTACACCTTC. Amino acid sequence: CAWEAVNYGYTF. Together with reference TRBV30 and TRBJ1-2, the CDR3 gives the full variable domain: SQTIHQWPATLVQPVGSPLSLECTVEGTSNPNLYWYRQAAGRGLQLLFYSVGIGQISSEVPQNLSASRPQDRQFILSSKKLLLSDSGFYLCAWEAVNYGYTFGSGTRLTVV.

This clone has only a few counts. The chain has TRBV14 and TRBJ1-2; D is uncertain. Deletions cut 3 bases from V and 4 bases from J, with 3 bases between. The germline V gene encodes CDR1 SGHDN and CDR2 FVKESK. The CDR3 is made up of 11 amino acids. CDR3: CASSHIYGYTF. The CDR3 DNA reads as TGTGCCAGCAGCCACATCTATGGCTACACCTTC.

V is TRBV4-1 and J is TRBJ1-2, with D uncertain. Germline CDR1 reads MGHRA; CDR2 reads YSYEKL. CDR3 length: 16 residues. V was cut by 1 base and J by 5 bases, with 17 bases left in between. CDR3 amino acids: CASSQANVVAGYGYTF. Here the CDR3 DNA reads TGCGCCAGCAGCCAAGCCAATGTCGTTGCTGGATATGGCTACACCTTC.

The V and J genes are TRBV4-1 and TRBJ1-5; the D gene is possibly TRBD1 (6 bases). This CDR3 has 16 residues. Germline-derived CDR1 and CDR2 are MGHRA and YSYEKL. Trimming took off 2 bases at V and 4 bases at J, with 15 bases between the two ends. This CDR3 is CASSQRWGAGNQPQHF. In DNA, the CDR3 is TGCGCCAGCAGCCAAAGGTGGGGGGCAGGGAATCAGCCCCAGCATTTT.

The DNA for the CDR3 is TGTGCCAGCAGTCCAACGAGGGGGCTGGATACGCAGTATTTT. This codes for CASSPTRGLDTQYF. The V gene is TRBV27, the J gene TRBJ2-3, with 7 positions matching TRBD1. Germline V gene sequence: CDR1 MNHEY, CDR2 SMNVEV (reference sequence). The J segment lost 6 bases and the V segment lost 5 bases, leaving 8 bases of the junction unmatched. There are 14 residues in the CDR3.

V is TRBV18 and J is TRBJ2-1; a possible D gene is TRBD2 (5 bases). Germline V gene sequence: CDR1 KGHSH, CDR2 LQKENI. The CDR3 sequence is 14 residues long. V shed 3 bases and J shed 2 bases, with 8 bases lying between them. In DNA, the CDR3 is TGTGCCAGCTCACCCCGGGGAGCCTACAATGAGCAGTTCTTC. It codes for CASSPRGAYNEQFF.

The CDR3 sequence is CASSPGPLSGANVLTF. The CDR3 DNA is TGCGCCAGCAGCCCGGGGCCCCTCTCTGGGGCCAACGTCCTGACTTTC. The chain links TRBV5-1 to TRBJ2-6; either TRBD1 or TRBD2 may fit D (5 bases each). Germline CDR1 SGHRS, CDR2 YFSETQ. V gave up 4 bases and J gave up 0 bases, with 11 bases separating them. CDR3 length equals 16 residues.